This T cell receptor beta chain appears in the sequencing data of a study of shared clonotypes between healthy human individuals. TCRdb's table, derived via immunoSEQ multiplex PCR, lists solely in-frame clones and lacks some. The sample comprises about 2.3 million clones, 85% to 95% of which are singletons, and approximately 0.41% rests with the top ten. This clone was detected only once. CDR1 MNHEY and CDR2 SVGAGI come from the germline V gene. With V trimmed by 6 bases and J by 6 bases, 9 bases remained unmatched. CDR3 length equals 15 residues. Specimen: naive CD4+ T cells from PBMCs. Sample subset: CD45RA+ positively selected. The clonotype comes from a young man in good health. Some clones in this sample may be carry-over from other donors' samples. The chain combines TRBV6-5 with TRBJ1-3, with 9 bases identical to TRBD1. For the CDR3, the DNA is TGTGCCAGCAGCAGAACCGGGACAGGGCTAAACACCATATATTTT. Its translation is CASSRTGTGLNTIYF.